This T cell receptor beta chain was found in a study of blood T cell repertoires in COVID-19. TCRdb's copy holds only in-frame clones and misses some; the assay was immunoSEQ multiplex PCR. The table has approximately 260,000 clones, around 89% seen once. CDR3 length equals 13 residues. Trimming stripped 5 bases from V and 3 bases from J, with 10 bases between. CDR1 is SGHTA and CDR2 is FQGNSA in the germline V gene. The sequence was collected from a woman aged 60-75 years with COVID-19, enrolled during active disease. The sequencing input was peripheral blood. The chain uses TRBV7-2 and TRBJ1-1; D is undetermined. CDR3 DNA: TGTGCCAGCAGCCTCGAAGGAGACACTGAAGCTTTCTTT. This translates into CASSLEGDTEAFF.